The 25 T cell receptor beta chains presented below share a single source sample, sequenced in a study of blood T cell repertoires in COVID-19. TCRdb's table, derived via immunoSEQ multiplex PCR, lists solely in-frame clones and lacks some. The sample lists 50,000 to 75,000 clones, around 77% occurring once. Sequenced sample: peripheral blood. The receptors stem from a man older than 75 with active or convalescent COVID-19.

The genes are TRBV9 and TRBJ2-1; the match to TRBD2 covers 8 bases. Germline V lookup: CDR1 SGDLS, CDR2 YYNGEE. Germline trimming cut 0 bases from V and 7 bases from J; bases unmatched to any gene: 6. The CDR3 runs 15 residues. The CDR3 DNA reads TGTGCCAGCAGCGTAGATGCCGGGGGGGCGAATGAGCAGTTCTTC. Translated: CASSVDAGGANEQFF.

This clone was seen a single time. The chain recombines TRBV5-1 with TRBJ2-7, with TRBD2 matching 7 bases. Germline CDR1 is SGHRS and CDR2 is YFSETQ. This CDR3 is built from 15 residues. Trimming at V came to 7 bases and at J to 0 bases, leaving 10 bases not matched to a gene. CDR3 sequence: CASRGGGGASYEQYF. DNA for the CDR3: TGCGCCAGCCGGGGTGGGGGAGGGGCCTCCTACGAGCAGTACTTC. Based on the CDR3 plus reference TRBV5-1 and TRBJ2-7, the full variable domain is KAGVTQTPRYLIKTRGQQVTLSCSPISGHRSVSWYQQTPGQGLQFLFEYFSETQRNKGNFPGRFSGRQFSNSRSEMNVSTLELGDSALYLCASRGGGGASYEQYFGPGTRLTVT.

This clone occurred a few times. The chain employs TRBV15 and TRBJ1-1; D not resolved. The ends were cut back, 1 base at V and 0 bases at J, with 9 bases in the middle. The V gene's germline CDR1 is LNHNV and CDR2 YYDKDF (reference sequence). The CDR3 is 15 residues long. CDR3 residues: CATSRGTAVNTEAFF. The CDR3 DNA reads as TGTGCCACCAGCAGAGGCACAGCTGTGAACACTGAAGCTTTCTTT.

The table lists this clone with a count of one. The CDR3 loop is CASSRDRGGKLFF. CDR3 sequence (DNA): TGTGCCAGCAGCCGGGACAGGGGGGGAAAACTGTTTTTT. This chain connects TRBV5-8 to TRBJ1-4; 11 nucleotides match TRBD1. The J segment lost 10 bases and the V segment lost 4 bases, leaving 3 bases of the junction unmatched. The CDR3 runs to 13 residues. Germline CDR1 reads SGHTS; CDR2 reads YDEGEE.

The chain employs TRBV5-4 and TRBJ2-1; D is uncertain. The germline gives CDR1 SGHNT, CDR2 YYREEE (reference sequence). Trimming took off 1 base at V and 7 bases at J, with 15 bases between the two ends. CDR3 length: 15 residues. CDR3 sequence reads: CASSLPNSVVNEQFF. The DNA of the CDR3 is TGTGCCAGCAGCTTGCCCAACTCTGTTGTTAATGAGCAGTTCTTC.

This clone was recorded a few times. The rearrangement joins TRBV10-3 to TRBJ2-2, with 10 positions matching TRBD2. This CDR3 contains 15 residues. Trimming removed 11 bases from V and 5 bases from J; junction bases left unmatched: 11. The V gene's germline CDR1 is ENHRY and CDR2 SYGVKD. Written as DNA, the CDR3 is TGTGCCCTCGGCACTAGCGGGGAGGGGACCGGGGAGCTGTTTTTT. It encodes CALGTSGEGTGELFF.

The chain recombines TRBV27 with TRBJ1-1, with D possibly matching TRBD1 (5 bases). This CDR3 is built from 16 residues. V was clipped by 3 bases and J by 7 bases, with 21 bases between them. The germline CDR1 and CDR2 sequences are MNHEY and SMNVEV (reference sequence). The CDR3 here is CASSFASKTGNVEAFF. CDR3 nucleotides: TGTGCCAGCAGTTTCGCCAGTAAAACAGGTAATGTTGAAGCTTTCTTT.

V gene TRBV5-1 combines with J gene TRBJ2-2, with a possible D match to TRBD1 (6 bases). This CDR3 is built from 15 residues. V was trimmed by 7 bases and J by 2 bases, leaving 15 bases between them. Germline loops: CDR1 SGHRS, CDR2 YFSETQ. CDR3: CASRRQETNTGELFF. CDR3 sequence (DNA): TGCGCCAGCCGAAGACAGGAAACCAACACCGGGGAGCTGTTTTTT.

J is TRBJ2-7 and V is TRBV6-2 or TRBV6-3, with 8 bases aligning to TRBD1. The CDR3 covers 15 residues. Germline assignment: CDR1 MNHEY and CDR2 SVGEGT. The V segment lost 0 bases and the J segment 2 bases; nucleotides outside the gene matches: 3. DNA of the CDR3: TGTGCCAGCAGTTACTCGAGGGACAGGCCCTACGAGCAGTACTTC. It codes for CASSYSRDRPYEQYF.

The chain recombines TRBV19 with TRBJ1-1, with D perhaps matching TRBD1 (5 bases). CDR3 length: 14 amino acids. V dropped 2 bases and J dropped 5 bases, with 12 bases sitting between them. Germline V CDR1 and CDR2: LNHDA, SQIVND (reference sequence). The chain's CDR3 is CASSISGRRTEAFF. DNA of the CDR3: TGTGCCAGTAGTATATCAGGGAGGAGGACTGAAGCTTTCTTT. The variable domain in full, with the rest retrieved from reference TRBV19 and TRBJ1-1, is DGGITQSPKYLFRKEGQNVTLSCEQNLNHDAMYWYRQDPGQGLRLIYYSQIVNDFQKGDIAEGYSVSREKKESFPLTVTSAQKNPTAFYLCASSISGRRTEAFFGQGTRLTVV.

This chain joins TRBV2 and TRBJ2-3, with 13 bases matching TRBD2. There are 15 residues in the CDR3. The V gene end was trimmed by 6 bases and the J gene end by 4 bases; junction bases not matched to a gene: 4. Germline V CDR1 and CDR2: SNHLY, FYNNEI. The DNA for the CDR3 is TGTGCCAGCAGACAACTAGCGGGAGGGGCAGATACGCAGTATTTT. Residues: CASRQLAGGADTQYF.

This clone has just one count. This rearrangement joins TRBV3-1 (or the pseudogene TRBV3-2) to TRBJ1-3, with D possibly being TRBD1 (5 bases). The CDR3 runs 15 residues. Germline lookup yields CDR1 LGHDT and CDR2 YNNKEL (reference sequence). V gave up 3 bases and J gave up 2 bases, with 11 bases separating them. The DNA for the CDR3 is TGTGCCAGCAGCCAGGATACAGGAACTGGAAACACCATATATTTT. It codes for CASSQDTGTGNTIYF.

V is TRBV3-1 (or the pseudogene TRBV3-2) and J is TRBJ2-5; D call uncertain. CDR1 is LGHDT, CDR2 YNNKEL, per germline (reference sequence). The V end was cut by 0 bases, the J end by 14 bases, with 13 bases between. This CDR3 comprises 12 residues. The CDR3 DNA follows: TGTGCCAGCAGCCAAGATTTGGCCCAAACCTACTTC. The encoded protein is CASSQDLAQTYF.

This chain connects TRBV7-2 to TRBJ2-5, with TRBD2 matching 11 bases. V lost 3 bases to trimming and J lost 5 bases; unmatched junction nucleotides: 14. The germline V gene has CDR1 SGHTA and CDR2 FQGNSA. The CDR3 contains 18 residues. The CDR3, as DNA: TGTGCCAGCAGCTTGCTGGCCGGGCTAGCGGGGGGCACGGAGACCCAGTACTTC. Amino acids: CASSLLAGLAGGTETQYF.

This clone was observed a handful of times. The V and J genes are TRBV29-1 and TRBJ2-1; 11 bases are shared with TRBD2. V shed 4 bases and J 4 bases; nucleotides not matched to a gene: 6. CDR3 length: 15 residues. Germline-derived CDR1 and CDR2 are SQVTM and ANQGSEA. Here the CDR3 DNA reads TGCAGCGTTGCTAGCGGGAGGACTATTTACAATGAGCAGTTCTTC. Amino acids: CSVASGRTIYNEQFF.

The genes are TRBV19 and TRBJ1-6, with D tentatively TRBD1 (5 bases). This CDR3 comprises 13 residues. The germline CDR1 and CDR2 sequences are LNHDA and SQIVND (reference sequence). Trimming stripped 3 bases from V and 9 bases from J, with 9 bases between. The CDR3 is CASSMGGTSPLHF. CDR3 sequence (DNA): TGTGCCAGTAGTATGGGGGGGACTTCACCCCTCCACTTT.

The V call is TRBV5-1, the J call TRBJ2-1; 7 bases are shared with TRBD2. From germline, CDR1 is SGHRS and CDR2 YFSETQ. This CDR3 has 16 amino acids. V trimming: 1 base; J trimming: 3 bases; junction bases outside the gene matches: 7. The CDR3 DNA reads as TGCGCCAGCAGCTTGAGCCCGGCGGGAGACTACAATGAGCAGTTCTTC. Its protein product is CASSLSPAGDYNEQFF.

This clone was recorded a few times. The rearrangement uses TRBV18 and TRBJ2-2; no firm D call. The V gene's germline CDR1 is KGHSH and CDR2 LQKENI. With 3 bases removed from V and 5 bases from J, the gap between germline ends came to 10 bases. CDR3 size: 14 residues. For the CDR3, the DNA is TGTGCCAGCTCACCCACAGTCCTTACCGGGGAGCTGTTTTTT. This sequence encodes CASSPTVLTGELFF.

This rearrangement joins TRBV2 to TRBJ1-2; perhaps TRBD1 as D (6 bases). Per germline, CDR1 SNHLY and CDR2 FYNNEI. The V and J ends lost 3 bases and 2 bases respectively, with 13 bases between them. CDR3 size: 15 residues. The DNA for the CDR3 is TGTGCCAGCAGTGAGGAGACAGGTTGGAACTATGGCTACACCTTC. Translation: CASSEETGWNYGYTF.

The gene calls are TRBV3-1 (or the pseudogene TRBV3-2) and TRBJ1-2; tentative D call: TRBD1 (5 bases). Between the trimmed V and J ends, which lost 5 bases and 5 bases, there was a span of 9 bases. The CDR3 extends over 12 amino acids. Per germline, CDR1 LGHDT and CDR2 YNNKEL (reference sequence). CDR3 in amino acids: CASSKTVYGYTF. CDR3 in DNA: TGTGCCAGCAGCAAGACAGTATATGGCTACACCTTC.

The CDR3 nucleotides are TGTGCCAGCACCCTCGACATAGCCGGGGAGCTGTTTTTT. As protein: CASTLDIAGELFF. This chain uses TRBV12-3 or TRBV12-4 with TRBJ2-2; D not resolved. This CDR3 has 13 residues. V was shortened by 7 bases and J by 6 bases, with 12 bases between the two germline ends.

CDR3 coding DNA: TGTGCCACCAGTGTCCGGACTAGCGGGAGGTCCGGGGGTAATACGCAGTATTTT. It translates to CATSVRTSGRSGGNTQYF. The chain joins TRBV24-1 to TRBJ2-3; the match to TRBD2 covers 14 bases. Unmatched junction bases numbered 13, after V lost 5 bases and J lost 7 bases. This CDR3 contains 18 residues. Germline loops: CDR1 KGHDR, CDR2 SFDVKD.

CDR3 sequence (DNA): TGTGCCAGCAGTTTAATTGGGCGGGGGGAGACAAGGGGCTACACCTTC. This codes for CASSLIGRGETRGYTF. The chain recombines TRBV27 with TRBJ1-2; a weak D match, TRBD1 (5 bases). The CDR3 has 16 amino acids. From germline, CDR1 is MNHEY and CDR2 SMNVEV (reference sequence). V lost 2 bases and J lost 8, with 21 bases in between.

This clone has only one observation. The V call is TRBV29-1, the J call TRBJ2-7; D remains unclear. V lost 1 base to trimming and J lost 4 bases, with 17 bases between them. The CDR3 has 15 residues. Germline CDR1 is SQVTM and CDR2 is ANQGSEA. CDR3 DNA sequence: TGCAGCGTTGAAGGGGTAGCCTCCTCCTTGTACGAGCAGTACTTC. It translates to CSVEGVASSLYEQYF.

In its sample, this clone was seen once. The CDR3 region is CATRDRANQPQHF. CDR3 bases: TGTGCCACCAGGGACAGGGCTAATCAGCCCCAGCATTTT. The gene calls are TRBV10-3 and TRBJ1-5; TRBD1 matches at 9 bases. This CDR3 is built from 13 residues. After removal of 10 bases from V and 4 bases from J, the junction contained 5 bases not matched to a gene. The germline CDR1 and CDR2 sequences are ENHRY and SYGVKD.